Included here is one T cell receptor (beta chain) sequence, with context. Its antigen is still unknown. Germline V lookup: CDR1 ENHRY, CDR2 SYGVKD. The CDR3 spans 13 residues. Deletions cut 6 bases from V and 8 bases from J, with 13 bases between. TCRdb's copy holds only in-frame clones and misses some; the assay was immunoSEQ multiplex PCR. This repertoire shows approximately 230,000 clones, roughly nine tenths found once; its top ten account for about 12%. This sample is part of a study of cytomegalovirus exposure and HLA in healthy donors. General study findings and limits: Within the roughly 120 validation repertoires, first-cohort TCR clusters tended to co-occur, according to a later analysis.

The chain recombines TRBV10-3 with TRBJ1-4; perhaps TRBD1 as D (6 bases). The sample consisted of PBMCs. The receptor was derived from a man between 18 and 35 years old in good health and CMV-seropositive. CDR3 protein: CAIRQGMGEKLFF. In DNA, the CDR3 is TGTGCCATCAGGCAGGGGATGGGGGAAAAACTGTTTTTT.